A selection of T cell receptor beta chains follows, all from one sample in a study of high-grade serous ovarian cancer treatment subgroups. Method: immunoSEQ multiplex PCR; TCRdb's copy keeps in-frame clones and lacks some. The sample has 10,000 to 12,000 clones, 83% seen once. The sequenced sample consisted of tumor tissue. Receptors were obtained from a human donor with high-grade serous ovarian cancer. CDR3s include the opening cysteine and the closing phenylalanine or tryptophan. D genes are given only for firm matches. A row's size may be missing; if present it is once, few, many or a size class.

d_gene	j_gene	v_gene	abundance	CDR3nt	CDR3aa
NA	TRBJ2-5	TRBV11-2	NA	TGTGCCAGCAGCTTCCCCGGACCCATACAGAAGACCCAGTACTTC	CASSFPGPIQKTQYF
NA	TRBJ1-2	TRBV6-1	NA	TGTGCCAGCAGTGAAGCAAGAACGGCCAGTTATGGCTACACCTTC	CASSEARTASYGYTF
NA	TRBJ2-7	TRBV9	NA	TGTGCCAGCAGCCCCTGGGACTTAACCTACGAGCAGTACTTC	CASSPWDLTYEQYF
NA	TRBJ2-6	TRBV7-3	NA	TGTGCCAGCAGCCCTCGACAGTCGGGGGCCAACGTCCTGACTTTC	CASSPRQSGANVLTF
NA	TRBJ1-2	TRBV12-5	NA	TGTGCTAGTGGTTCCTCGACAGACATCTATGGCTACACCTTC	CASGSSTDIYGYTF
TRBD1	TRBJ1-1	TRBV5-6	NA	TGTGCCAGCAGCTTCTGGGACAGGGGTGAAGCTTTCTTT	CASSFWDRGEAFF
NA	TRBJ2-1	TRBV5-4	NA	TGTGCCAGCAGCGTGAGGGGGGTTAATGAGCAGTTCTTC	CASSVRGVNEQFF
NA	TRBJ1-6	TRBV27	NA	TGTGCCAGCACCCCCTCCCAGTCATATAATTCACCCCTCCACTTT	CASTPSQSYNSPLHF
NA	TRBJ1-2	TRBV6-5	few	TGTGCCAGCAGTTATTCCCTAGGGACCTTCTATGGCTACACCTTC	CASSYSLGTFYGYTF
TRBD1	TRBJ1-4	TRBV7-2	NA	TGTGCCAGCAGCTTGGAGGGGGCAAGGGAAAAACTGTTTTTT	CASSLEGAREKLFF
NA	TRBJ2-1	TRBV11-3	NA	TGTGCCAGCAGCTTACAGGGGCACTCCTACAATGAGCAGTTCTTC	CASSLQGHSYNEQFF
TRBD2	TRBJ2-7	TRBV11-2	NA	TGTGCCAGCAGAGACTGGCGGGAGGGTTGGAACGAGCAGTACTTC	CASRDWREGWNEQYF
NA	TRBJ2-3	TRBV6-1	NA	TGTGCCAGCACCGTGGAGTATTATGCAGATACGCAGTATTTT	CASTVEYYADTQYF
NA	TRBJ1-5	TRBV6-5	few	TGTGCCAGCAGCAAGTGGAGCAATCAGCCCCAGCATTTT	CASSKWSNQPQHF
NA	TRBJ2-1	TRBV6-6	NA	TGTGCCAGCAGTTACTCGAGAGTTTACAATGAGCAGTTCTTC	CASSYSRVYNEQFF
NA	TRBJ1-4	TRBV6-5	NA	TGTGCCAGCAGCCGTTCCCTGCAGGGTAATGAAAAACTGTTTTTT	CASSRSLQGNEKLFF
NA	TRBJ2-7	TRBV14	NA	TGTGCCAGCAGCCAATGGGGAGCTTACGAGCAGTACTTC	CASSQWGAYEQYF
NA	TRBJ2-1	TRBV15	NA	TGTGCCACCAGCAGACCCTACCGCGCGGGACCTCGAAACAATGAGCAGTTCTTC	CATSRPYRAGPRNNEQFF
NA	TRBJ2-3	TRBV15	NA	TGTGCCACCAGCAGAGAAGCCACAGATACGCAGTATTTT	CATSREATDTQYF
NA	TRBJ2-5	TRBV7-9	NA	TGTGCCAGCAGCTTACGGGCGGGCGGGGAGACCCAGTACTTC	CASSLRAGGETQYF
NA	TRBJ2-7	TRBV19	NA	TGTGCCAGTAGTATAGACACCCACTACGAGCAGTACTTC	CASSIDTHYEQYF
TRBD2	TRBJ2-1	TRBV11-2	NA	TGTGCCAGCAGCCCCTCCGCGGGGGGGCCCACCAACAATGAGCAGTTCTTC	CASSPSAGGPTNNEQFF
TRBD2	TRBJ2-1	TRBV6-1	NA	TGTGCCAGCAGTGCGACGGGAGGCTCCTACAATGAGCAGTTCTTC	CASSATGGSYNEQFF
NA	TRBJ1-2	TRBV5-1	NA	TGCGCCAGCAGCTTACAGGAAGCTGGTGGCTACACCTTC	CASSLQEAGGYTF
TRBD1	TRBJ1-1	TRBV11-1	NA	TGTGCCAGCAGCGCCCGTAGTGGGGGACAGGGCTCCGAAGAAGCTTTCTTT	CASSARSGGQGSEEAFF
NA	TRBJ2-7	TRBV5-4	NA	TGTGCCAGCAGCTTGTGGGAAGCACCCTTAACCGAGCAGTACTTC	CASSLWEAPLTEQYF
TRBD2	TRBJ2-3	TRBV9	NA	TGTGCCAGCAGCGTAGCGGGGAGCGGGGCTTACACAGATACGCAGTATTTT	CASSVAGSGAYTDTQYF
NA	TRBJ2-6	TRBV14	few	TGTGCCAGCAGCCAAAGGGCAGGGTTTGGGGCCAACGTCCTGACTTTC	CASSQRAGFGANVLTF
TRBD2	TRBJ2-1	TRBV5-1	NA	TGCGCCAGCAGCAGGTCTAGCGGGAGTTCCTACAATGAGCAGTTCTTC	CASSRSSGSSYNEQFF
NA	TRBJ1-1	TRBV19	NA	TGTGCCAGTAGTATAGGGCGGTCTATGAACACTGAAGCTTTCTTT	CASSIGRSMNTEAFF
NA	TRBJ1-1	TRBV7-2	NA	TGTGCCAGCAGCCCCGGTCAACAGGGAATCACTGAAGCTTTCTTT	CASSPGQQGITEAFF
TRBD1	TRBJ1-2	TRBV27	NA	TGTGCCAGCAGTTTGACAGGGGGTGGCTACACCTTC	CASSLTGGGYTF
TRBD2	TRBJ2-2	TRBV30	NA	TGTGCCTGGACTGGGAGCGGGAGAGAACTGACCGGGGAGCTGTTTTTT	CAWTGSGRELTGELFF
NA	TRBJ2-1	TRBV19	NA	TGTGCCAGTAGTGGCGGGGCCTACAATGAGCAGTTCTTC	CASSGGAYNEQFF
NA	TRBJ2-1	TRBV5-4	NA	TGTGCCAGCAGCTCGGCGGTAACTGAGCAGTTCTTC	CASSSAVTEQFF
NA	TRBJ1-2	TRBV7-2	few	TGTGCCAGCAGCCCAGGTAAAGGGAGCTATGGCTACACCTTC	CASSPGKGSYGYTF
NA	TRBJ2-5	TRBV28	NA	TGTGCCAGCAGTTTTGGAGGGGCACAAGAGACCCAGTACTTC	CASSFGGAQETQYF
NA	TRBJ2-3	TRBV19	NA	TGTGCCAGTAGTATAGGGCAAAGCACAGATACGCAGTATTTT	CASSIGQSTDTQYF
NA	TRBJ2-3	TRBV30	NA	TGTGCCTGGAAAGGGCAGAACACAGATACGCAGTATTTT	CAWKGQNTDTQYF
NA	TRBJ2-5	TRBV2	NA	TGTGCCAGCGAATACCGTGAAGAGACCCAGTACTTC	CASEYREETQYF
TRBD2	TRBJ2-2	TRBV2	NA	TGTGCCAGCAGTGAGCGCCTAGCGGGAGGGGCCGGGGAGCTGTTTTTT	CASSERLAGGAGELFF
NA	TRBJ2-1	TRBV12-5	NA	TGTGCTAGTGGCCCAGGGCCCTTCACCTACAATGAGCAGTTCTTC	CASGPGPFTYNEQFF
NA	TRBJ1-1	TRBV5-1	NA	TGCGCCAGCAGCTTCGGGGGGCTTACTGAAGCTTTCTTT	CASSFGGLTEAFF
TRBD2	TRBJ2-1	TRBV6-6	few	TGTGCCACTTTAGCGGGAGGGTACTCCTACAATGAGCAGTTCTTC	CATLAGGYSYNEQFF
NA	TRBJ2-1	TRBV9	NA	TGTGCCAGCAATACAGGGCCTAACGATGAGCAGTTCTTC	CASNTGPNDEQFF
TRBD1	TRBJ1-5	TRBV6-1	NA	TGTGCCAGCAGTGACCAGGGGGCATCATATCAGCCCCAGCATTTT	CASSDQGASYQPQHF
NA	TRBJ2-7	TRBV7-2	NA	TGTGCCAGCAGCGGTAGTAGGAGCGACTACGAGCAGTACTTC	CASSGSRSDYEQYF
TRBD1	TRBJ1-2	TRBV5-1	NA	TGCGCCAGCAGCTTGGGGGGATTGCTGGGACAGGGCGAAGGCTACACCTTC	CASSLGGLLGQGEGYTF